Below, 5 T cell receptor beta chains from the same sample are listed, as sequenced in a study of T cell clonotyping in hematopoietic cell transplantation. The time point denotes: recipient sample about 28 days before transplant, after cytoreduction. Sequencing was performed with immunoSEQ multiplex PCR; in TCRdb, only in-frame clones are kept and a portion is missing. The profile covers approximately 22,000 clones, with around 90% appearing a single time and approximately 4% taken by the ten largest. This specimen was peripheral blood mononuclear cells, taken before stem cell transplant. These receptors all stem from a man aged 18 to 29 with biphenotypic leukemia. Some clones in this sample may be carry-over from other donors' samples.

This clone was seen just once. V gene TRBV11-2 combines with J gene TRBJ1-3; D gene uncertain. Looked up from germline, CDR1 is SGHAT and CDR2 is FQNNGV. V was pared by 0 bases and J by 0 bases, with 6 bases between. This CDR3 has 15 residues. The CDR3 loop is CASSLEYLSGNTIYF. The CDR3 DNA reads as TGTGCCAGCAGCTTAGAGTACCTCTCTGGAAACACCATATATTTT.

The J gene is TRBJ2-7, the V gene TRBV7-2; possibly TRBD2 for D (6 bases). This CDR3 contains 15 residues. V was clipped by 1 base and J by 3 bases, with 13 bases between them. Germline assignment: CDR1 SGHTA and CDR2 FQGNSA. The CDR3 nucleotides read TGTGCCAGCAGCTTAGATCTGCGGGACCACTACGAGCAGTACTTC. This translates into CASSLDLRDHYEQYF.

The CDR3 here is CASSFGGPYNEQFF. In DNA, the CDR3 is TGTGCCAGCAGCTTTGGCGGGCCCTACAATGAGCAGTTCTTC. The genes are TRBV5-4 and TRBJ2-1; the D gene is possibly TRBD2 (5 bases). Trimming left V 2 bases short and J 2 bases short, with 8 bases between. The length of the CDR3 is 14 residues. Germline V gene data show CDR1 as SGHNT and CDR2 as YYREEE (reference sequence).

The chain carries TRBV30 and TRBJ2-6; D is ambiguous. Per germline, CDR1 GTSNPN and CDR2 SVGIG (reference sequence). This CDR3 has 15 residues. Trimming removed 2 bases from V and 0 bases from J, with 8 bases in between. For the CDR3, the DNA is TGTGCCTGGAGTTTTCGGTCCTCTGGGGCCAACGTCCTGACTTTC. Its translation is CAWSFRSSGANVLTF.

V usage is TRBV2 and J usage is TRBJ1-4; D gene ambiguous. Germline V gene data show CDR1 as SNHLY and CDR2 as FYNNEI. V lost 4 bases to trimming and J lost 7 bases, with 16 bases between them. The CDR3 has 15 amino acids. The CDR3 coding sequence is TGTGCCAGCAGTGGAGACACCCCGCAGGTTGAAAAACTGTTTTTT. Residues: CASSGDTPQVEKLFF.